Listed here is a single T cell receptor (beta chain). Its matching antigen is unknown. This sample is part of a study of OX40 agonist ivuxolimab in advanced cancers. Turning to the study itself: Patients received the agonistic anti-OX40 (CD134) antibody ivuxolimab. Prior checkpoint blockade (anti-PD-1, anti-PD-L1 or anti-CTLA-4) was permitted; roughly 40% had it.

Findings of the study overall: The average count of expanded clones was higher among CD8+ T cells than among CD4+.

Using immunoSEQ multiplex PCR, the repertoire was profiled, and TCRdb retains in-frame clones only, with some absent. The sample records 40,000 to 55,000 clones, over 75% being singletons. The sequencing here drew on CD4+ or CD8+ T cells sorted from blood, taken in a trial of the OX40 agonist ivuxolimab. The source is an adult with an advanced solid tumor such as melanoma, head and neck, liver or kidney cancer.

The CDR3 loop is CASSRGTFHEQYF. The CDR3 bases are TGTGCCAGCAGCCGGGGGACCTTCCACGAGCAGTACTTC. The chain is built from TRBV14 and TRBJ2-5; either TRBD1 or TRBD2 may fit D (5 bases each). The end of the DNA fits TRBJ2-7 better, so the J call may be wrong. CDR1 is SGHDN and CDR2 is FVKESK in the germline V gene. The CDR3 sequence is 13 residues long.